The 5 T cell receptor beta chains reported below all come from one sample, sequenced in a study of graft-versus-host responses after intestinal transplantation (dated by TCRdb to about 2021). The receptor library was made with the immunoSEQ multiplex PCR assay. TCRdb stores this immuneACCESS table with in-frame sequences only. Part of the clones is absent; in the studies checked, under half of the shortfall reflects unresolved V genes, and no reason is known for the rest. The sample records some 45,000 clones, roughly 94% of which are singletons. The ten largest clones represent 1.6% of the sample. This sample comprised PBMCs, obtained more than 310 days after intestinal transplant. The receptors derive from a human patient who received an intestinal transplant, so some T cells may come from the graft donor.

V is TRBV7-2 and J is TRBJ2-1; the D gene could be TRBD1 or TRBD2 (6 bases each). The V and J ends lost 0 bases and 15 bases respectively, with 21 bases between them. Germline CDR1 SGHTA, CDR2 FQGNSA. The CDR3 covers 15 residues. CDR3 protein: CASSLAPQTEGGVFF. The CDR3 nucleotides read TGTGCCAGCAGCTTAGCGCCACAAACAGAGGGGGGAGTGTTCTTC.

The V call is TRBV4-1, the J call TRBJ2-3; a weak D match, TRBD1 (6 bases). With 1 base removed from V and 9 bases from J, the gap between germline ends came to 17 bases. The CDR3 sequence is 15 residues long. Germline V CDR1 and CDR2: MGHRA, YSYEKL. For the CDR3, the DNA is TGCGCCAGCAGCCAAGGAAAGGGGGTTGCTAGCACGCAGTATTTT. This codes for CASSQGKGVASTQYF.

This clone showed up just a few times. V usage is TRBV10-3 and J usage is TRBJ1-2, with a tentative D call TRBD1 (5 bases). V dropped 0 bases and J dropped 8 bases, with 7 bases sitting between them. Per the germline V gene, CDR1 is ENHRY and CDR2 is SYGVKD. The CDR3 runs to 12 residues. CDR3 coding DNA: TGTGCCATCAGTGAGTCTGGGGGGGGCTACACCTTC. Its translation is CAISESGGGYTF.

The CDR3 DNA follows: TGTGCCAGCAGCGAGCGGGGACAGGGACATGACACCATATATTTT. It is translated as CASSERGQGHDTIYF. V gene TRBV7-6 combines with J gene TRBJ1-3; 9 nucleotides match TRBD1. Germline V gene data show CDR1 as SGHVS and CDR2 as FNYEAQ. CDR3 length: 15 amino acids. The ends lost 5 bases at V and 8 bases at J; junction bases unmatched: 10.

The V call is TRBV9, the J call TRBJ2-5; perhaps D is TRBD1 or TRBD2 (5 bases each). Trimming took off 5 bases at V and 1 base at J, with 15 bases between the two ends. The length of the CDR3 is 15 residues. From germline, CDR1 is SGDLS and CDR2 YYNGEE. The CDR3 here is CASSDFRDPQETQYF. The DNA for the CDR3 is TGTGCCAGCAGTGACTTCCGGGACCCCCAAGAGACCCAGTACTTC. The full variable domain, its missing parts supplied by reference TRBV9 and TRBJ2-5, is DSGVTQTPKHLITATGQRVTLRCSPRSGDLSVYWYQQSLDQGLQFLIQYYNGEERAKGNILERFSAQQFPDLHSELNLSSLELGDSALYFCASSDFRDPQETQYFGPGTRLLVL.